This T cell receptor (beta chain) comes out of a study of T cell changes during pregnancy in multiple sclerosis. Here immunoSEQ multiplex PCR was the method, and the copy in TCRdb shows in-frame clones only, minus some. Among some 80,000 clones listed, around 92% were seen once. V lost 6 bases to trimming and J lost 5 bases, with 18 bases between them. Per the germline V gene, CDR1 is MNHEY and CDR2 is SMNVEV (reference sequence). This CDR3 has 15 amino acids. This TCR was sampled from a female donor in good health, enrolled as a control in a pregnancy study. The chain recombines TRBV27 with TRBJ2-3, with D perhaps matching TRBD2 (7 bases). The specimen comprised peripheral blood, sampled in the first trimester of pregnancy. The DNA of the CDR3 is TGTGCCAGCAGAGTGGGGGGGGCTAGAAGAGATACGCAGTATTTT. Translated, it gives CASRVGGARRDTQYF.